Described below is a single T cell receptor (beta chain) sequence and its context. Its antigen is not yet known. Nothing much larger sits one base from this clone, and base qualities are not available. At the junction V is shortened by 3 bases and J by 3 bases, with 14 bases in between. The CDR3 starts with the cysteine, ends with the phenylalanine, and has 15 residues. Only CDR3 DNA remains: 45 bases, in frame from the first base. Taken from the germline V gene, the CDR1 and CDR2 loops are LGHNA and YNFKEQ. The sample is drawn from a study of TIL therapy for anti-PD-1-resistant metastatic lung cancer (dated by TCRdb to about 2021). Regarding the complete study: Before any PD-1/PD-L1 blockade was given, tumors were harvested, nivolumab was then administered, and patients who progressed went on to receive lymphodepletion, an infusion of expanded TIL, and IL-2. T cell receptor beta sequencing of tumor and peripheral blood was used to follow clonotypes across the tumor, the expanded TIL product and serial blood samples. A median non-synonymous tumor mutation burden of about 1.6 mutations per megabase was determined across the cohort by whole-exome sequencing. The cohort was composed predominantly of lung adenocarcinoma, with a few EGFR-mutant and two ALK-rearranged tumors included, and half of patients were identified as current or former smokers. Among the enrolled patients, the median age was 54 years (range roughly 35-75), and the median tumor PD-L1 proportion score was less than 6.5%. Broad study findings and their caveats: Generalizability was limited because the cohort was highly selected, with more treatment-naive, never-smoker and oncogene-addicted patients included than is typical. The study protocol defined all tumor marker inferences as exploratory. The baseline peripheral repertoire was partially replaced by infused TIL clonotypes, which then decayed over months, and no apparent association between persistence and response was found.

The time point label corresponds to: pre-treatment sample, taken before nivolumab and TIL therapy. Between late 2017 and January 2020, a dual-center phase I trial enrolled adults who had stage 4 NSCLC. The samples were drawn from an open-label, single-arm phase I trial testing tumor-infiltrating lymphocyte therapy combined with nivolumab in advanced non-small cell lung cancer. Mononuclear cells from blood collected in EDTA tubes were isolated on a Ficoll gradient and snap-frozen as pellets, and DNA was then extracted using a Qiagen mini-prep kit. The immunoSEQ v3 hsTCRB kit was used to amplify TCR beta CDR3 regions from genomic DNA through bias-controlled multiplex PCR. TCR libraries were sequenced on an Illumina NextSeq 500 to approximately 2 million read pairs for survey level or roughly 5-6.5 million for deep level. Per the authors' processing: The immunoSEQ Analyzer software assigned V, D and J genes, filtered out non-productive sequences, and reported clonality. To compare repertoires between infused TIL and blood, productive Simpson clonality was used along with the Morisita overlap index of productive TRB rearrangements. Absolute clonotype counts in blood were estimated as lymphocyte count times CD3+ fraction times the clone's productive frequency. TCRdb's version of the immuneACCESS table is confined to in-frame rearrangements and falls short of the full clone set. An unresolved V gene accounts for under half of the shortfall where checked; the remainder is of unknown origin. V, J and clone size are those of that table, while D and trimming were read from the DNA. The table for this sample lists about 36,000 clones; roughly 80% of them were counted only once. The top ten hold 5.7% of the sample.

The rearrangement joined TRBV4-2 to TRBJ1-2; the D gene lacks a confident call. This TCR came from a person aged 25 to 85 with non-small cell lung cancer. The sequencing used blood, collected at baseline. The CDR3: CASSHSGSTDYGYTF. In nucleotide form, the sequence is TGTGCCAGCAGCCACTCGGGGAGTACGGACTATGGCTACACCTTC.